These 25 T cell receptor beta chains came from one sample sequenced in a study of breast tumors, draining lymph nodes, adjacent tissues. Axillary draining lymph nodes of breast cancer patients supplied the node samples. TCRdb reprocessed the multiplex PCR reads with MiXCR, giving one entry per CDR3 protein. Seen here are tens of thousands of distinct CDR3 sequences, approximately 29% observed once, and the top ten hold 8% to 9%. Material for sequencing was axillary lymph node tissue. All receptors come from a female donor with breast cancer. Some clones in this sample may be carry-over from other donors' samples.

This clonotype was seen ten or more times. The J gene is TRBJ1-4, the V gene TRBV18; D is unclear. CDR1 and CDR2 (germline): KGHSH, LQKENI. The CDR3 has 13 amino acids. V lost 2 bases to trimming and J lost 6 bases, with 7 bases between them. For the CDR3, the DNA is TGTGCCAGCTCACCAGGGTTGGATGAAAAACTGTTTTTT. Translation: CASSPGLDEKLFF.

Remarks on this clonotype: One end of the junction does not line up with germline, which may come from a read error. This chain connects TRBV7-3 to TRBJ2-5; the D gene is possibly TRBD2 (6 bases). The length of the CDR3 is 17 residues. Germline CDR1 reads SGHTA; CDR2 reads FQGTGA. Written as DNA, the CDR3 is TGTGCCAGCAGCTTAGGGCGGGGCGCGAGGTATCAAGAGCCCCAGTACTTC. Protein product: CASSLGRGARYQEPQYF.

This clonotype was counted at least ten times. The genes are TRBV5-6 and TRBJ2-7, with 10 bases matching TRBD2. J lost 3 bases, V lost 5 bases, and 5 bases had no gene match. The CDR3 sequence is 14 residues long. Per germline, CDR1 SGHDT and CDR2 YYEEEE. DNA of the CDR3: TGTGCCAGCAGATCGGGACTAGCGAACTACGAGCAGTACTTC. It translates to CASRSGLANYEQYF. Filled out from reference TRBV5-6 and TRBJ2-7, the complete variable domain reads DAGVTQSPTHLIKTRGQQVTLRCSPKSGHDTVSWYQQALGQGPQFIFQYYEEEERQRGNFPDRFSGHQFPNYSSELNVNALLLGDSALYLCASRSGLANYEQYFGPGTRLTVT.

As for this clonotype: The germline gene is not matched at one end of the junction; a read error may be the cause. The chain joins TRBV7-9 to TRBJ2-1; TRBD2 agrees at 14 bases. The CDR3 has 18 residues. The germline CDR1 and CDR2 sequences are SEHNR and FQNEAQ (reference sequence). In DNA, the CDR3 is TGTGCCAGCAGCCTTAGACTAGCGGGAGGGCCGGTTGAAAATGAGCAATGCTTC. Translated, it gives CASSLRLAGGPVENEQCF.

This clonotype was recorded many times. In DNA form, the CDR3 reads TGCGCCAGCAGCACGACTAGCGGGGGGGACACCGGGGAGCTGTTTTTT. Its protein product is CASSTTSGGDTGELFF. This sequence joins TRBV5-1 and TRBJ2-2, with 14 bases fitting TRBD2. J lost 3 bases, V lost 4 bases, and 2 bases had no gene match. Germline V gene data show CDR1 as SGHRS and CDR2 as YFSETQ. This CDR3 spans 16 amino acids.

This clonotype was observed at least ten times. The rearrangement joins TRBV5-1 to TRBJ2-7, with 8 bases lining up with TRBD1. J lost 0 bases, V lost 0 bases, and 5 bases had no gene match. The CDR3 runs 16 residues. Germline V CDR1 and CDR2: SGHRS, YFSETQ. CDR3 nucleotide sequence: TGCGCCAGCAGCTTGGGGGGGGACAGGTCCTCCTACGAGCAGTACTTC. Its protein product is CASSLGGDRSSYEQYF.

Notes on this clonotype: Just one base apart from a much larger clone, this may be a read error. This sequence joins TRBV4-1 and TRBJ2-7; the match to TRBD1 covers 10 bases. Germline CDR1 MGHRA, CDR2 YSYEKL. J was trimmed by 8 bases and V by 4 bases; bases with no gene match: 20. The CDR3 is made up of 18 amino acids. The CDR3 DNA is TGCGCCAGCAGCCCAGCGGCCCGAACGGACAGGGGGTCGGGCAAGCAGTACTTC. It is translated as CASSPAARTDRGSGKQYF.

Remarks on this clonotype: At one of its ends the junction is not consistent with the germline gene, which may arise from a read error. The rearrangement joins TRBV3-1 to TRBJ1-2; D call uncertain. The CDR3 is made up of 13 amino acids. Germline V gene lookup returns CDR1 LGHDT and CDR2 YNNKEL (reference sequence). CDR3 DNA: TGCGCCAGCAGCCAAGGAGGCTCGGATGGCTACACCTTC. Residues: CASSQGGSDGYTF.

As for this clonotype: A much larger clone differs by one base, so this may be a read error. The chain recombines TRBV13 with TRBJ2-5; the D gene is possibly TRBD2 (5 bases). CDR1 is PRHDT, CDR2 FYEKMQ, per germline (reference sequence). CDR3 length: 20 residues. Trimming stripped 6 bases from V and 5 bases from J, with 34 bases between. The CDR3 nucleotides read TGTGCCAGCAGTTACTCGGGCAGACTTCTCGCGGGCCGAGCCCCCGAGACCCAGTACTTC. Translating gives CASSYSGRLLAGRAPETQYF.

On this clonotype: The junction departs from germline at one end; a sequencing error may be responsible. The V gene is TRBV6-4, the J gene TRBJ1-5; D remains unclear. Per germline, CDR1 MRHNA and CDR2 SNTAGT. CDR3 size: 13 residues. The CDR3 protein is CASSLEINQPQHF. The CDR3 nucleotides read TGTGCCAGCAGCCTCGAGATTAATCAGCCCCAGCATTTC.

The chain recombines TRBV10-3 with TRBJ1-1, with D tentatively TRBD1 (6 bases). Germline loops: CDR1 ENHRY, CDR2 SYGVKD. This CDR3 has 13 amino acids. The V end was cut by 6 bases, the J end by 1 base, with 9 bases between. The CDR3 DNA sequence: TGTGCCATCAGGGGGGCGGGGAACACTGAAGCTTTCTTT. This encodes CAIRGAGNTEAFF.

Only one count was recorded for this clonotype. The rearrangement links TRBV6-2 or TRBV6-3 to TRBJ2-2, with 9 nucleotides matching TRBD2. The CDR3 loop spans 14 amino acids. The V gene end was trimmed by 6 bases and the J gene end by 3 bases; junction bases not matched to a gene: 2. Germline V gene lookup returns CDR1 MNHEY and CDR2 SVGEGT. The CDR3 DNA reads TGTGCCAGCAGGACTAGCGGTTACACCGGGGAGCTGTTTTTT. Translation gives CASRTSGYTGELFF.

Many counts were recorded for this clonotype. Here the CDR3 reads CASSQEVGSSYNEQFF. In DNA form, the CDR3 reads TGCGCCAGCAGCCAAGAGGTCGGGAGCTCCTACAATGAGCAGTTCTTC. The V and J genes are TRBV4-1 and TRBJ2-1; the D gene is possibly TRBD2 (6 bases). V was trimmed by 0 bases and J by 0 bases, leaving 9 bases between them. This CDR3 spans 16 amino acids. Germline values: CDR1 MGHRA, CDR2 YSYEKL.

This clonotype was seen many times. This chain connects TRBV28 to TRBJ2-1, with D possibly TRBD1 on 6 matching bases. The CDR3 has 14 residues. The V gene's germline CDR1 is MDHEN and CDR2 SYDVKM. V was cut by 7 bases and J by 4 bases, with 14 bases left in between. The CDR3 here is CASINGQMYNEQFF. In nucleotides, the CDR3 is TGTGCCAGCATCAATGGACAGATGTACAATGAGCAGTTCTTC.

This clonotype was counted ten times or more. The CDR3 region is CAKSGPSTDTQYF. The CDR3 region has the DNA TGTGCCAAAAGCGGGCCAAGCACAGATACGCAGTATTTT. This chain links TRBV7-9 with TRBJ2-3, with D perhaps TRBD2 (6 bases). Germline V gives CDR1 SEHNR, CDR2 FQNEAQ (reference sequence). Trimming took off 10 bases at V and 0 bases at J, with 11 bases between the two ends. The CDR3 covers 13 residues.

The J gene is TRBJ2-3, the V gene TRBV7-7; 7 positions agree with TRBD1. Germline CDR1 SSHAT, CDR2 FNYEAQ (reference sequence). The junction had 5 bases not matched to a gene; V was cut back by 5 bases and J by 0 bases. The CDR3 is 15 residues long. CDR3 protein: CASSPQGPSTDTQYF. The CDR3 bases are TGTGCCAGCAGCCCACAGGGGCCTAGCACAGATACGCAGTATTTT. Full variable domain (outside the CDR3, taken from reference TRBV7-7 and TRBJ2-3): GAGVSQSPRYKVTKRGQDVTLRCDPISSHATLYWYQQALGQGPEFLTYFNYEAQPDKSGLPSDRFSAERPEGSISTLTIQRTEQRDSAMYRCASSPQGPSTDTQYFGPGTRLTVL.

Ten or more counts support this clonotype. V usage is TRBV4-3 and J usage is TRBJ2-1, with TRBD1 matching 8 bases. Germline CDR1 LGHNA, CDR2 YSLEER. The CDR3 covers 15 residues. J was trimmed by 1 base and V by 5 bases; bases with no gene match: 4. The CDR3 coding sequence is TGCGCCAGCAGCAAGGACAGGGCTTCCTACAATGAGCAGTTCTTC. Amino acid sequence: CASSKDRASYNEQFF.

This clonotype was counted at least ten times. The chain employs TRBV5-1 and TRBJ2-7; 8 nucleotides match TRBD1. With 4 bases clipped from V and 0 bases from J, the junction kept 6 bases outside the gene matches. This CDR3 comprises 15 residues. From germline, CDR1 is SGHRS and CDR2 YFSETQ. The CDR3 nucleotides read TGCGCCAGCAGCCTGGGACAGGCAAGCTCCTACGAGCAGTACTTC. This gives the protein CASSLGQASSYEQYF. The full variable domain, completed using reference TRBV5-1 and TRBJ2-7, is KAGVTQTPRYLIKTRGQQVTLSCSPISGHRSVSWYQQTPGQGLQFLFEYFSETQRNKGNFPGRFSGRQFSNSRSEMNVSTLELGDSALYLCASSLGQASSYEQYFGPGTRLTVT.

This clonotype was seen ten or more times. The chain uses TRBV7-2 and TRBJ2-4, with D perhaps TRBD2 (7 bases). With 5 bases removed from V and 7 bases from J, the gap between germline ends came to 24 bases. The CDR3 length is 17 residues. Germline V gene sequence: CDR1 SGHTA, CDR2 FQGNSA. The CDR3 spells CASSDATLGGRGNIQYF. The CDR3 DNA sequence: TGTGCCAGCAGCGACGCCACCCTCGGGGGGAGGGGGAACATTCAGTACTTC.

This clonotype was seen ten or more times. The chain combines TRBV30 with TRBJ2-7; no definite D call. The V and J ends lost 5 bases and 0 bases respectively, with 8 bases between them. Germline V gene lookup returns CDR1 GTSNPN and CDR2 SVGIG (reference sequence). The CDR3 runs to 12 residues. The CDR3 DNA is TGTGCCTGGGGGGATAGCTCCTACGAGCAGTACTTC. Translating it yields CAWGDSSYEQYF.

The V and J genes are TRBV9 and TRBJ2-1; 9 bases are shared with TRBD1. The V segment lost 4 bases and the J segment 6 bases; nucleotides outside the gene matches: 8. The CDR3 loop spans 15 amino acids. Germline V lookup: CDR1 SGDLS, CDR2 YYNGEE. CDR3 DNA sequence: TGTGCCAGCAGCACGGGACAGGGCAGCATCAATGAGCAGTTCTTC. Its translation: CASSTGQGSINEQFF.

This clonotype came up once. The V call is TRBV20-1, the J call TRBJ1-2; maybe TRBD1 (5 bases). The germline gives CDR1 DFQATT, CDR2 SNEGSKA (reference sequence). There are 15 residues in the CDR3. V dropped 1 base and J dropped 4 bases, with 16 bases sitting between them. This CDR3 is CSARANGMGPYGYTF. DNA for the CDR3: TGCAGTGCTAGAGCGAATGGGATGGGGCCCTATGGCTACACCTTC.

As concerns this clonotype: The germline gene is not matched at one end of the junction; a read error may be the cause. The chain combines TRBV11-2 with TRBJ2-5; the match to TRBD2 covers 7 bases. The length of the CDR3 is 17 residues. CDR1 is SGHAT and CDR2 is FQNNGV in the germline V gene. Written as DNA, the CDR3 is TGTGCCAGCAGCTTACGGCCTAGCGGAGGCGATAAAGAGACCCAGTGCTTC. It is translated as CASSLRPSGGDKETQCF.

This clonotype was seen repeatedly, ten times or more. The chain carries TRBV6-6 and TRBJ2-5; TRBD2 agrees at 7 bases. After removal of 2 bases from V and 4 bases from J, the junction contained 7 bases not matched to a gene. Per germline, CDR1 MNHNY and CDR2 SVGAGI (reference sequence). This CDR3 spans 15 amino acids. The CDR3 DNA reads as TGTGCCAGCAGTTACGTGGGAGGGCCAGGAGAGACCCAGTACTTC. Translation gives CASSYVGGPGETQYF.

In this sample, this clonotype turned up many times. It may be a read error: a sequence one base away is much more abundant. This chain links TRBV20-1 with TRBJ2-7; 8 bases agree with TRBD2. Germline V lookup: CDR1 DFQATT, CDR2 SNEGSKA (reference sequence). Losses at the gene ends were 5 bases for V and 1 base for J; bases not matched to a gene: 4. CDR3 length: 13 residues. The CDR3 spells CSAGGRSSYEQYF. In nucleotides, the CDR3 is TGCAGTGCTGGCGGGAGGTCGTCCTACGAGCAGTACTTC.